The T cell receptor (beta chain) under discussion was sequenced for a study of cytomegalovirus exposure and HLA in healthy donors. General study points: Another analysis was done later, and it associated over 15,000 TCR beta sequences with HLA alleles at 0.05 false discovery rate.

Looked up from germline, CDR1 is MNHNS and CDR2 is SASEGT. The CDR3 sequence is 14 residues long. Of note for this clone: What it binds is not known. The junction shows a germline mismatch at one end, possibly a read error.

PCR used 60 Vbeta primers and 13 Jbeta primers. TCRdb's table, derived via immunoSEQ multiplex PCR, lists solely in-frame clones and lacks some. The sample lists 180,000 or so clones; over 80% were seen once. This chain joins TRBV6-1 and TRBJ1-2; TRBD1 aligns across 7 bases. The TCR sequence derives from a girl aged 10-17 years in good health and CMV-seropositive. The specimen sequenced was PBMCs. CDR3 in DNA: TGTGCCGGCAGTGAAAAGGAGACAGGGTCGGGCTACACCTTC. This gives the protein CAGSEKETGSGYTF.